This T cell receptor (beta chain) was documented in a study of T cell repertoires in cytomegalovirus infection. Study overall: Carrying CMV and the relevant HLA type showed in public TCR beta signatures. General observations from the study: HLA-C-restricted CMV clonotypes gave the most frequent clonotype in two of eight donors.

Deletions cut 3 bases from V and 4 bases from J, with 9 bases between. The CDR3 totals 12 residues. The germline gives CDR1 SQVTM, CDR2 ANQGSEA. Comments on this clonotype: The antigen is not known.

TCRdb analysed the reads with MiXCR anew, one entry per CDR3 protein. This sample carries 400,000 or so distinct CDR3 sequences, roughly a third of them seen once, and the ten largest clones take about an eighth. The TCR sequence derives from a human donor in good health (CMV status not recorded). Some clones in this sample may be carry-over from other donors' samples. V is TRBV29-1 and J is TRBJ1-2; D is undetermined. Sequences were obtained from PBMCs. Here the CDR3 reads CSVDGPGYGYTF. The CDR3 DNA reads TGCAGCGTTGACGGCCCAGGCTATGGCTACACCTTC.